This T cell receptor beta chain was sequenced for a study of beta chain features in type 1 diabetes. Study findings and constraints: TCRB CDR3s were moderately but significantly shorter in Type 1 diabetes patients in all four CD4+ subsets.

About this clone: Its antigen remains unknown.

The authors sorted CD4+ naive, central memory, regulatory and stem cell-like memory cells via CD45RO/CCR7/CD25/CD127/CD95/CD27. Post-sort purity exceeded 98% for all sorted populations. Expressed TCRB transcripts were sequenced after all isolated RNA was converted to cDNA. Assay used: immunoSEQ multiplex PCR; TCRdb lists only in-frame clones, some missing. The profile shows about 650,000 clones, approximately 13% of them singletons. This clonotype was obtained from a man aged 25-45 years with type 1 diabetes. The sequenced sample was naive CD4+ T cells from blood.

The CDR3 region has the DNA TGCGCCAGCAGCCAAGACGGGAGGACCCCTTTCACCGGGGAGCTGTTTTTT. The encoded protein is CASSQDGRTPFTGELFF. The chain combines TRBV4-3 with TRBJ2-2; 7 bases agree with TRBD2. The J segment lost 4 bases and the V segment lost 0 bases, leaving 8 bases of the junction unmatched. CDR3 length equals 17 residues. Germline V lookup: CDR1 LGHNA, CDR2 YSLEER.